Below, one TCR beta chain is given with its context. V lost 4 bases to trimming and J lost 4 bases; unmatched junction nucleotides: 3. The length of the CDR3 is 15 residues. Germline values: CDR1 SEHNR, CDR2 FQNEAQ (reference sequence). This specimen belongs to a study of cytomegalovirus exposure and HLA in healthy donors. With 60 Vbeta and 13 Jbeta primers, the PCR was carried out. Produced via immunoSEQ multiplex PCR; TCRdb's table is partial and in-frame only. The sample lists 150,000 to 200,000 clones; approximately 84% were seen once. This clonotype originated in a female donor in good health and CMV-seronegative. V usage is TRBV7-9 and J usage is TRBJ2-5; 13 nucleotides line up with TRBD2. The specimen sequenced was PBMCs. The CDR3 region is CASSSRLAGGETQYF. As DNA, the CDR3 is TGTGCCAGCAGCTCCCGACTAGCGGGAGGAGAGACCCAGTACTTC.